The clone carrying this T cell receptor beta chain was seen just once. The data stem from a study of OX40 agonist ivuxolimab in advanced cancers. TCRdb's table, derived via immunoSEQ multiplex PCR, lists solely in-frame clones and lacks some. The repertoire consists of about 82,000 clones, with around nine tenths occurring once and the leading ten covering approximately 2.5%. From germline, CDR1 is LNHDA and CDR2 SQIVND (reference sequence). The length of the CDR3 is 14 residues. The V end was cut by 7 bases, the J end by 4 bases, with 17 bases between. The genes are TRBV19 and TRBJ2-7, with a possible D match to TRBD1 (7 bases). The material sequenced was CD4+ or CD8+ T cells sorted from blood, taken in a trial of the OX40 agonist ivuxolimab. The origin of this receptor is an adult with an advanced solid tumor such as melanoma, head and neck, liver or kidney cancer. The CDR3 loop is CASTQGGGVYEQYF. The CDR3 DNA is TGTGCCAGTACCCAAGGAGGGGGCGTTTACGAGCAGTACTTC. The whole variable domain, remainder taken from reference TRBV19 and TRBJ2-7, is DGGITQSPKYLFRKEGQNVTLSCEQNLNHDAMYWYRQDPGQGLRLIYYSQIVNDFQKGDIAEGYSVSREKKESFPLTVTSAQKNPTAFYLCASTQGGGVYEQYFGPGTRLTVT.